The 23 T cell receptor beta chains below all came from one sample that was sequenced in a study of T cells after somatic rescue of genetic block. Only in-frame clones appear in the TCRdb table, and some are missing; sequencing was by immunoSEQ multiplex PCR. Here the sample spans 14,000 to 15,000 clones, about 72% being singletons. The sample comprised peripheral blood mononuclear cells (PBMCs). These TCRs come from a man aged 18 to 29.

The J gene is TRBJ2-3, the V gene TRBV10-1, with 7 bases aligning to TRBD2. The V gene end was trimmed by 3 bases and the J gene end by 11 bases; junction bases not matched to a gene: 5. This CDR3 region has 12 residues. Germline V gives CDR1 WNHNN, CDR2 SYGVQD (reference sequence). CDR3 loop: CASSDGAGRQYF. In DNA, the CDR3 is TGCGCCAGCAGTGACGGAGCGGGAAGGCAGTATTTT.

The J gene is TRBJ2-7, the V gene TRBV18; D is unresolved. This CDR3 has 12 amino acids. Germline values: CDR1 KGHSH, CDR2 LQKENI. With 11 bases removed from V and 1 base from J, the gap between germline ends came to 12 bases. In nucleotides, the CDR3 is TGTGCCGCCGGAGTCTCGTCCTACGAGCAGTACTTC. Encoded protein: CAAGVSSYEQYF.

In its sample, this clone was seen a few times. V usage is TRBV28 and J usage is TRBJ2-5; D is perhaps TRBD2 (5 bases). The V end lost 1 base, the J end lost 0 bases, and 12 bases lay between the germline ends. The CDR3 is 16 amino acids. From germline, CDR1 is MDHEN and CDR2 SYDVKM. In nucleotides, the CDR3 is TGTGCCAGCAGTTTATTACCCTCGGACTACCAAGAGACCCAGTACTTC. It is translated as CASSLLPSDYQETQYF.

The rearrangement joins TRBV19 to TRBJ1-4, with TRBD1 matching 8 bases. The CDR3 extends over 13 amino acids. Looked up from germline, CDR1 is LNHDA and CDR2 is SQIVND (reference sequence). The trim removed 8 bases at V and 5 bases at J, leaving 4 bases unmatched. The CDR3 spells CASSRQGNEKLFF. DNA of the CDR3: TGTGCCAGTTCCCGACAGGGGAATGAAAAACTGTTTTTT.

The genes are TRBV18 and TRBJ1-6; no firm D call. Germline V gene data show CDR1 as KGHSH and CDR2 as LQKENI. This CDR3 has 13 residues. Trimming removed 3 bases from V and 9 bases from J, with 9 bases in between. The CDR3: CASSPGVGSPLHF. The CDR3 DNA reads as TGTGCCAGCTCACCCGGGGTTGGTTCACCCCTCCACTTT.

CDR3 sequence (DNA): TGCGCCAGCAGCCGCGGACTGCCCTACGAGCAGTACTTC. Its translation is CASSRGLPYEQYF. The gene calls are TRBV4-1 and TRBJ2-7; maybe TRBD2 (5 bases). This CDR3 is built from 13 residues. V lost 4 bases and J lost 2, with 9 bases in between. Germline-derived CDR1 and CDR2 are MGHRA and YSYEKL.

The J gene is TRBJ1-5, the V gene TRBV6-1; the match to TRBD1 covers 10 bases. J gave up 5 bases and V 7 bases, and 2 bases lay outside the gene matches. Germline V CDR1 and CDR2: MNHNS, SASEGT. CDR3 size: 13 residues. The CDR3 is CASTGTGDQPQHF. CDR3 nucleotide sequence: TGTGCCAGCACCGGGACAGGGGATCAGCCCCAGCATTTT.

The genes are TRBV9 and TRBJ2-5, with D tentatively TRBD1 (5 bases). Trimming pared 3 bases from V and 7 bases from J, leaving 19 bases between. This CDR3 spans 15 amino acids. Germline CDR1 and CDR2: SGDLS and YYNGEE. Here the CDR3 reads CASSAEDSIHRTQYF. The CDR3 DNA reads as TGTGCCAGCAGCGCCGAAGACAGCATTCATAGGACCCAGTACTTC.

V is TRBV2 and J is TRBJ2-5, with D tentatively TRBD2 (5 bases). CDR1 and CDR2 from the germline V gene are SNHLY and FYNNEI. The CDR3 length is 14 residues. Trimming removed 4 bases at V and 5 bases at J, with 14 bases between. CDR3 nucleotide sequence: TGTGCCAGCAGTGGGGAAGGGAGAGGGGAGACCCAGTACTTC. This translates into CASSGEGRGETQYF.

The V call is TRBV27, the J call TRBJ2-2; possible D gene TRBD2, 6 bases. CDR1 is MNHEY and CDR2 is SMNVEV in the germline V gene (reference sequence). Between the trimmed V and J ends, which lost 4 bases and 5 bases, there was a span of 14 bases. The CDR3 runs to 15 residues. CDR3 DNA: TGTGCCAGCAGTTGGGACTCCCGAAGGACCGGGGAGCTGTTTTTT. It encodes CASSWDSRRTGELFF.

This chain connects TRBV5-1 to TRBJ2-5; TRBD1 might be the D (6 bases). Looked up from germline, CDR1 is SGHRS and CDR2 is YFSETQ. CDR3 length: 12 amino acids. Deletions cut 4 bases from V and 13 bases from J, with 17 bases between. As DNA, the CDR3 is TGCGCCAGCAGCCCGAACAGGGCGGCTCTGTACTTC. As protein: CASSPNRAALYF. Looking up the rest from reference TRBV5-1 and TRBJ2-5 gives the full variable domain: KAGVTQTPRYLIKTRGQQVTLSCSPISGHRSVSWYQQTPGQGLQFLFEYFSETQRNKGNFPGRFSGRQFSNSRSEMNVSTLELGDSALYLCASSPNRAALYFGPGTRLLVL.

The chain combines TRBV30 with TRBJ2-2; 7 nucleotides agree with TRBD2. The CDR3 is made up of 16 amino acids. Germline trimming cut 0 bases from V and 3 bases from J; bases unmatched to any gene: 7. Germline CDR1 GTSNPN, CDR2 SVGIG (reference sequence). CDR3 in amino acids: CAWSVRGDVDTGELFF. The CDR3, as DNA: TGTGCCTGGAGTGTACGGGGGGACGTGGACACCGGGGAGCTGTTTTTT.

The rearrangement uses TRBV2 and TRBJ1-5, with D possibly TRBD1 on 5 matching bases. Germline V gives CDR1 SNHLY, CDR2 FYNNEI. Trimming cost V 4 bases and J 0 bases, with 16 bases left between them. The CDR3 spans 17 residues. The CDR3 nucleotides are TGTGCCAGCAGTGGAATCGGGGGTAGAAGTAGCAATCAGCCCCAGCATTTT. This encodes CASSGIGGRSSNQPQHF.

The rearrangement joins TRBV12-5 to TRBJ2-1; D is possibly TRBD2 (6 bases). CDR3 size: 15 residues. Germline V gene lookup returns CDR1 LGHNT and CDR2 FRNRAP. The V and J ends lost 1 base and 3 bases respectively, with 10 bases between them. The CDR3 DNA follows: TGTGCTAGTGGTTTGGCCCTGACTAGCTACAATGAGCAGTTCTTC. It codes for CASGLALTSYNEQFF.

The chain joins TRBV9 to TRBJ1-1; no reliable D call. Trimming removed 0 bases at V and 1 base at J, with 4 bases between. Germline lookup yields CDR1 SGDLS and CDR2 YYNGEE. This CDR3 region has 13 residues. DNA for the CDR3: TGTGCCAGCAGCGTAGCCGCGAACACTGAAGCTTTCTTT. Encoded protein: CASSVAANTEAFF.

The chain is built from TRBV19 and TRBJ2-7; D gene ambiguous. Germline V lookup: CDR1 LNHDA, CDR2 SQIVND (reference sequence). The CDR3 sequence is 13 residues long. V lost 3 bases and J 2 bases, leaving 8 bases between the germline ends. CDR3 in amino acids: CASSMDRTYEQYF. CDR3 nucleotides: TGTGCCAGTAGTATGGACCGAACCTACGAGCAGTACTTC.

This clone was counted between two and nine times. This chain links TRBV5-5 with TRBJ2-7, with a tentative D call TRBD2 (5 bases). CDR1 and CDR2 from the germline V gene are SGHKS and YYEKEE (reference sequence). The CDR3 contains 15 residues. The ends were cut back, 1 base at V and 1 base at J, with 12 bases in the middle. This CDR3 is CASSLWGVPSYEQYF. The CDR3, as DNA: TGTGCCAGCAGCTTGTGGGGAGTCCCTTCCTACGAGCAGTACTTC.

The V gene is TRBV30, the J gene TRBJ2-1; 8 bases align to TRBD2. The CDR3 totals 13 residues. Germline lookup yields CDR1 GTSNPN and CDR2 SVGIG (reference sequence). The CDR3 is CAQTAGVSNEQFF. The DNA for the CDR3 is TGTGCTCAGACAGCGGGAGTGTCCAATGAGCAGTTCTTC.

V usage is TRBV23-1 and J usage is TRBJ2-7; no firm D call. TRBV23-1 is assigned to the ORF class and has an uncertain function. The CDR3 runs 16 residues. V shed 3 bases and J shed 2 bases, with 17 bases lying between them. The DNA of the CDR3 is TGCGCCAGCAGTCAGTGGGATGGCCACCGGACCTACGAGCAGTACTTC. This codes for CASSQWDGHRTYEQYF.

This sequence joins TRBV9 and TRBJ2-7; TRBD2 aligns across 10 bases. J gave up 5 bases and V 5 bases, and 4 bases lay outside the gene matches. Germline CDR1 SGDLS, CDR2 YYNGEE. The CDR3 loop spans 13 amino acids. The CDR3 loop reads CASRASGSHEQYF. CDR3 DNA: TGTGCCAGCAGGGCTAGCGGGAGCCACGAGCAGTACTTC.

Here the CDR3 reads CASSRVLRGYKQYF. In DNA form, the CDR3 reads TGTGCCAGCAGTCGAGTTCTCAGGGGTTACAAGCAGTACTTC. The chain joins TRBV2 to TRBJ2-7, with a tentative D call TRBD1 (6 bases). Trimming took 5 bases from V and 8 from J, leaving 19 bases between them. Germline lookup yields CDR1 SNHLY and CDR2 FYNNEI. The CDR3 is 14 amino acids.

The gene calls are TRBV29-1 and TRBJ2-1; 13 bases map to TRBD2. The CDR3 length is 14 residues. CDR1 SQVTM and CDR2 ANQGSEA come from the germline V gene. Trimming took 6 bases from V and 5 from J; bases not matched to a gene: 4. The CDR3 DNA reads as TGCAGCGTCGGAGGACTAGCGGGAGACAATGAGCAGTTCTTC. This codes for CSVGGLAGDNEQFF.

The chain couples TRBV7-8 to TRBJ1-3, with D uncertain. Per germline, CDR1 SGHVS and CDR2 FQNEAQ. Trimming took 7 bases from V and 4 from J, leaving 8 bases between them. The CDR3 extends over 12 amino acids. As DNA, the CDR3 is TGTGCCAGCAAATCAAACGGAAACACCATATATTTT. It is translated as CASKSNGNTIYF.